These 27 T cell receptor beta chains were sequenced from one sample in a study of blood T cell repertoires in COVID-19. Method: immunoSEQ multiplex PCR; TCRdb's copy keeps in-frame clones and lacks some. This sample has fewer than 400,000 clones, with approximately 86% found just once. Material for sequencing was peripheral blood. The source is a human donor in a cohort sampled during active COVID-19.

V and J are TRBV5-1 and TRBJ1-3; TRBD1 aligns across 8 bases. From germline, CDR1 is SGHRS and CDR2 YFSETQ. This CDR3 is built from 14 residues. After removal of 4 bases from V and 6 bases from J, the junction contained 6 bases not matched to a gene. The chain's CDR3 is CASSKDRVSNTIYF. In nucleotides, the CDR3 is TGCGCCAGCAGCAAGGACAGGGTCTCAAACACCATATATTTT.

The chain recombines TRBV27 with TRBJ2-7; D may be TRBD2 (5 bases). Trimming cost V 5 bases and J 0 bases, with 11 bases left between them. CDR3 length: 14 residues. Germline CDR1 is MNHEY and CDR2 is SMNVEV (reference sequence). In DNA, the CDR3 is TGTGCCAGCAGTAGAAGCGGTGACTCCTACGAGCAGTACTTC. Amino acid sequence: CASSRSGDSYEQYF.

The table lists this clone with a count of one. V gene TRBV3-1 (or the pseudogene TRBV3-2) combines with J gene TRBJ2-7; 12 nucleotides line up with TRBD1. The CDR3 runs to 16 residues. J lost 7 bases, V lost 4 bases, and 11 bases had no gene match. Germline CDR1 and CDR2: LGHDT and YNNKEL (reference sequence). CDR3 coding DNA: TGTGCCAGCAGCCGCGGGGACAGGGGGCAATCATGGGAGCAGTACTTC. Protein sequence: CASSRGDRGQSWEQYF.

This clone was seen once. This rearrangement joins TRBV27 to TRBJ1-5; D is uncertain. In germline, CDR1 is MNHEY, CDR2 SMNVEV (reference sequence). The V gene lost 2 bases and the J gene lost 5 bases, with 10 bases spanning the gap. The CDR3 totals 14 residues. The CDR3 here is CASSLPQADQPQHF. CDR3 DNA sequence: TGTGCCAGCAGTTTACCTCAGGCTGATCAGCCCCAGCATTTT.

The chain combines TRBV6-4 with TRBJ2-5, with a possible D match to TRBD2 (5 bases). The germline V gene has CDR1 MRHNA and CDR2 SNTAGT. Trimming stripped 9 bases from V and 5 bases from J, with 13 bases between. The CDR3 consists of 12 residues. This chain's CDR3 is CARPLGEETQYF. CDR3 in DNA: TGTGCCAGACCTCTTGGGGAGGAGACCCAGTACTTC.

This rearrangement joins TRBV13 to TRBJ2-1; perhaps TRBD2 as D (5 bases). Germline V CDR1 and CDR2: PRHDT, FYEKMQ (reference sequence). Trimming shortened V by 1 base and J by 9 bases, and 13 bases separated the two germline ends. The CDR3 has 14 residues. Here the CDR3 DNA reads TGTGCCAGCAGCTTAGTTTCATTTGGACTTGAGCAGTTCTTC. Amino acids: CASSLVSFGLEQFF.

The J gene is TRBJ2-1, the V gene TRBV7-3, with TRBD2 matching over 8 bases. Germline loops: CDR1 SGHTA, CDR2 FQGTGA. CDR3 length: 15 residues. The V gene end was trimmed by 5 bases and the J gene end by 2 bases; junction bases not matched to a gene: 5. The CDR3, as DNA: TGTGCCAGCAGCCCCTCGGGGGGGCCCTACAATGAGCAGTTCTTC. Translating it yields CASSPSGGPYNEQFF.

This chain connects TRBV28 to TRBJ1-2, with no clear D. Germline V gene data show CDR1 as MDHEN and CDR2 as SYDVKM. V was trimmed by 8 bases and J by 5 bases, leaving 12 bases between them. The CDR3 contains 12 residues. The CDR3 reads CASGLRQYGYTF. The DNA for the CDR3 is TGTGCCAGCGGACTAAGGCAGTATGGCTACACCTTC.

The V call is TRBV19, the J call TRBJ2-7; 8 nucleotides line up with TRBD1. Germline CDR1 LNHDA, CDR2 SQIVND (reference sequence). V was clipped by 3 bases and J by 3 bases; unmatched bases: 10. The CDR3 is 16 residues long. This CDR3 is CASSISRRQGLYEQYF. CDR3 bases: TGTGCCAGTAGTATTAGTCGGAGACAGGGGCTCTACGAGCAGTACTTC.

DNA for the CDR3: TGCAGCGTTGAGATGGCGGACTACCACACCGGGGAGCTGTTTTTT. This gives the protein CSVEMADYHTGELFF. The chain joins TRBV29-1 to TRBJ2-2; D may be TRBD2 (6 bases). The germline CDR1 and CDR2 sequences are SQVTM and ANQGSEA. V shed 3 bases and J shed 3 bases, with 14 bases lying between them. The CDR3 length is 15 residues.

V gene TRBV5-1 combines with J gene TRBJ2-5; 10 nucleotides match TRBD2. Trimming took 6 bases from V and 2 from J; bases not matched to a gene: 4. Germline CDR1 SGHRS, CDR2 YFSETQ. The CDR3 extends over 14 amino acids. The CDR3 DNA sequence: TGCGCCAGCAAACCGGGACTAGCGCAAGAGACCCAGTACTTC. This codes for CASKPGLAQETQYF.

V and J are TRBV11-2 and TRBJ2-7; TRBD1 might be the D (6 bases). Per germline, CDR1 SGHAT and CDR2 FQNNGV. This CDR3 spans 15 amino acids. V lost 1 base, J lost 3 bases, and 13 bases lay in between. The CDR3 loop is CASSLGTGTDYEQYF. As DNA, the CDR3 is TGTGCCAGCAGCTTAGGTACAGGGACGGACTACGAGCAGTACTTC.

The V gene is TRBV27, the J gene TRBJ1-1, with D tentatively TRBD1 (6 bases). V was clipped by 5 bases and J by 1 base, with 11 bases between them. The CDR3 runs to 14 residues. In germline, CDR1 is MNHEY, CDR2 SMNVEV (reference sequence). CDR3: CASSTRTENTEAFF. CDR3 bases: TGTGCCAGCAGTACACGGACAGAGAACACTGAAGCTTTCTTT.

This clone was observed once. The chain uses TRBV19 and TRBJ1-5; TRBD1 agrees at 10 bases. The CDR3 is 14 amino acids. With V trimmed by 1 base and J by 6 bases, 0 bases remained unmatched. Germline lookup yields CDR1 LNHDA and CDR2 SQIVND (reference sequence). The CDR3 protein is CASSIGTGGQPQHF. The CDR3 nucleotides read TGTGCCAGTAGTATAGGGACAGGGGGTCAGCCCCAGCATTTT.

This clone is a singleton in its sample. V and J are TRBV20-1 and TRBJ1-1; D is unresolved. V lost 4 bases to trimming and J lost 5 bases, with 5 bases between them. The CDR3 runs 10 residues. CDR1 is DFQATT and CDR2 is SNEGSKA in the germline V gene (reference sequence). This CDR3 is CSATKTEAFF. As DNA, the CDR3 is TGCAGTGCTACAAAAACTGAAGCTTTCTTT.

The rearrangement links TRBV2 to TRBJ2-7; 11 bases line up with TRBD2. This CDR3 contains 14 residues. The germline V gene encodes CDR1 SNHLY and CDR2 FYNNEI. V was pared by 6 bases and J by 4 bases, with 5 bases of the junction left unmatched. For the CDR3, the DNA is TGTGCCAGCAGATTTAGCGGGGGGGATTACGAGCAGTACTTC. It specifies CASRFSGGDYEQYF.

The CDR3 coding sequence is TGTGCCAGCCATGGGGGGGTTGGGGCCAACGTCCTGACTTTC. Amino acids: CASHGGVGANVLTF. The rearrangement uses TRBV6-5 and TRBJ2-6, with 7 bases that match TRBD2. V was pared by 8 bases and J by 3 bases, with 4 bases of the junction left unmatched. Germline V CDR1 and CDR2: MNHEY, SVGAGI. CDR3 length: 14 amino acids.

The chain combines TRBV12-3 or TRBV12-4 with TRBJ2-2, with D possibly matching TRBD2 (5 bases). This CDR3 has 13 amino acids. V dropped 6 bases and J dropped 6 bases, with 11 bases sitting between them. CDR3 DNA: TGTGCCAGCAGCACCACTAGGTCCGGGGAGCTGTTTTTT. Translating gives CASSTTRSGELFF.

This chain uses TRBV27 with TRBJ2-7; TRBD2 matches at 11 bases. Trimming at V came to 9 bases and at J to 0 bases, leaving 1 base not matched to a gene. CDR1 MNHEY and CDR2 SMNVEV come from the germline V gene (reference sequence). The CDR3 has 13 residues. The CDR3 DNA follows: TGTGCCAGTAGCGGGAGGGACTCCTACGAGCAGTACTTC. Amino acid sequence: CASSGRDSYEQYF.

The chain uses TRBV7-2 and TRBJ2-2; 11 nucleotides match TRBD2. V shed 2 bases and J 7 bases; nucleotides not matched to a gene: 3. The germline V gene encodes CDR1 SGHTA and CDR2 FQGNSA. This CDR3 contains 15 residues. The CDR3 sequence is CASSLTSGGVGELFF. CDR3 nucleotide sequence: TGTGCCAGCAGCTTAACTAGCGGGGGAGTCGGGGAGCTGTTTTTT.

This sequence joins TRBV7-2 and TRBJ2-1; the D gene is possibly TRBD2 (6 bases). CDR1 and CDR2 (germline): SGHTA, FQGNSA. CDR3 length: 15 amino acids. V shed 4 bases and J shed 7 bases, with 17 bases lying between them. This CDR3 is CASSSTTGTYNEQFF. The CDR3 bases are TGTGCCAGCAGCTCGACTACCGGGACTTATAATGAGCAGTTCTTC.

On this clone itself: The sample holds other DNA sequences that translate to the same CDR3. This chain links TRBV5-4 with TRBJ1-2, with TRBD1 as a possible D gene (5 bases). This CDR3 spans 14 amino acids. Germline values: CDR1 SGHNT, CDR2 YYREEE (reference sequence). Trimming shortened V by 5 bases and J by 5 bases, and 16 bases separated the two germline ends. In DNA form, the CDR3 reads TGTGCCAGCAGTCCCTTGGACCGGGGGTATGGCTACACCTTC. It codes for CASSPLDRGYGYTF.

The V call is TRBV5-1, the J call TRBJ1-2, with 7 nucleotides matching TRBD1. Per germline, CDR1 SGHRS and CDR2 YFSETQ. Trimming cost V 5 bases and J 4 bases; bases outside gene matches: 8. This CDR3 spans 14 amino acids. The CDR3 DNA is TGCGCCAGCAGGGACACCGCAGGGGGCTATGGCTACACCTTC. Protein: CASRDTAGGYGYTF.

This chain links TRBV4-2 with TRBJ1-1; 9 nucleotides match TRBD1. The J segment lost 7 bases and the V segment lost 4 bases, leaving 7 bases of the junction unmatched. Germline-derived CDR1 and CDR2 are LGHNA and YNFKEQ. The CDR3 spans 14 residues. In DNA, the CDR3 is TGTGCCAGCAGCCGCCGGGACAGGGAAGGTGAAGCTTTCTTT. Translation: CASSRRDREGEAFF.

The V gene is TRBV28, the J gene TRBJ1-2; D call uncertain. V was pared by 7 bases and J by 5 bases, with 11 bases between. Per germline, CDR1 MDHEN and CDR2 SYDVKM. The CDR3 extends over 12 amino acids. The CDR3 sequence is CASTLSGYGYTF. The DNA for the CDR3 is TGTGCCAGCACCCTCAGCGGATATGGCTACACCTTC.

V usage is TRBV27 and J usage is TRBJ2-6; D gene uncertain. Per germline, CDR1 MNHEY and CDR2 SMNVEV (reference sequence). This CDR3 has 15 residues. The V and J ends lost 3 bases and 0 bases respectively, with 6 bases between them. The DNA for the CDR3 is TGTGCCAGCAGTTTTAAGCGCTCTGGGGCCAACGTCCTGACTTTC. This encodes CASSFKRSGANVLTF.

This clone was detected only once. CDR3 residues: CASSPSGGDTGELFF. The DNA of the CDR3 is TGTGCCAGCAGCCCAAGTGGGGGGGACACCGGGGAGCTGTTTTTT. This chain connects TRBV7-3 to TRBJ2-2, with TRBD2 matching over 7 bases. J was trimmed by 3 bases and V by 5 bases; bases with no gene match: 6. Germline CDR1 reads SGHTA; CDR2 reads FQGTGA. This CDR3 has 15 residues.